This entry is about one T cell receptor (beta chain). What it recognizes is unknown. Every subset's genomic DNA went evenly onto several immunoSEQ plates. Sequencing used immunoSEQ multiplex PCR; TCRdb keeps in-frame clones, though not all of them. Of hundreds of thousands of clones listed, roughly 73% are singletons. This CDR3 contains 12 residues. Per germline, CDR1 SGHAT and CDR2 FQNNGV. V was clipped by 4 bases and J by 5 bases, with 9 bases between them. The sample is drawn from a study of shared clonotypes between healthy human individuals. Turning to the study itself: Per donor, three plates held CD4 naive cells, three held CD4 memory, two held CD8 naive and one held CD8 memory. Study results and caveats: As a rule, naive subsets had a larger estimated richness than memory subsets. The study found about 5% of naive CD4 clonotypes shared across several donors.

This receptor was identified in a woman in her thirties in good health. The material sequenced was memory CD4+ T cells sorted from blood. Described subset: CD45RA-negative fraction. The genes are TRBV11-2 and TRBJ2-7; D unresolved. The CDR3 DNA is TGTGCCAGCAGCTCAAGACAAAACGAGCAGTACTTC. As protein: CASSSRQNEQYF.